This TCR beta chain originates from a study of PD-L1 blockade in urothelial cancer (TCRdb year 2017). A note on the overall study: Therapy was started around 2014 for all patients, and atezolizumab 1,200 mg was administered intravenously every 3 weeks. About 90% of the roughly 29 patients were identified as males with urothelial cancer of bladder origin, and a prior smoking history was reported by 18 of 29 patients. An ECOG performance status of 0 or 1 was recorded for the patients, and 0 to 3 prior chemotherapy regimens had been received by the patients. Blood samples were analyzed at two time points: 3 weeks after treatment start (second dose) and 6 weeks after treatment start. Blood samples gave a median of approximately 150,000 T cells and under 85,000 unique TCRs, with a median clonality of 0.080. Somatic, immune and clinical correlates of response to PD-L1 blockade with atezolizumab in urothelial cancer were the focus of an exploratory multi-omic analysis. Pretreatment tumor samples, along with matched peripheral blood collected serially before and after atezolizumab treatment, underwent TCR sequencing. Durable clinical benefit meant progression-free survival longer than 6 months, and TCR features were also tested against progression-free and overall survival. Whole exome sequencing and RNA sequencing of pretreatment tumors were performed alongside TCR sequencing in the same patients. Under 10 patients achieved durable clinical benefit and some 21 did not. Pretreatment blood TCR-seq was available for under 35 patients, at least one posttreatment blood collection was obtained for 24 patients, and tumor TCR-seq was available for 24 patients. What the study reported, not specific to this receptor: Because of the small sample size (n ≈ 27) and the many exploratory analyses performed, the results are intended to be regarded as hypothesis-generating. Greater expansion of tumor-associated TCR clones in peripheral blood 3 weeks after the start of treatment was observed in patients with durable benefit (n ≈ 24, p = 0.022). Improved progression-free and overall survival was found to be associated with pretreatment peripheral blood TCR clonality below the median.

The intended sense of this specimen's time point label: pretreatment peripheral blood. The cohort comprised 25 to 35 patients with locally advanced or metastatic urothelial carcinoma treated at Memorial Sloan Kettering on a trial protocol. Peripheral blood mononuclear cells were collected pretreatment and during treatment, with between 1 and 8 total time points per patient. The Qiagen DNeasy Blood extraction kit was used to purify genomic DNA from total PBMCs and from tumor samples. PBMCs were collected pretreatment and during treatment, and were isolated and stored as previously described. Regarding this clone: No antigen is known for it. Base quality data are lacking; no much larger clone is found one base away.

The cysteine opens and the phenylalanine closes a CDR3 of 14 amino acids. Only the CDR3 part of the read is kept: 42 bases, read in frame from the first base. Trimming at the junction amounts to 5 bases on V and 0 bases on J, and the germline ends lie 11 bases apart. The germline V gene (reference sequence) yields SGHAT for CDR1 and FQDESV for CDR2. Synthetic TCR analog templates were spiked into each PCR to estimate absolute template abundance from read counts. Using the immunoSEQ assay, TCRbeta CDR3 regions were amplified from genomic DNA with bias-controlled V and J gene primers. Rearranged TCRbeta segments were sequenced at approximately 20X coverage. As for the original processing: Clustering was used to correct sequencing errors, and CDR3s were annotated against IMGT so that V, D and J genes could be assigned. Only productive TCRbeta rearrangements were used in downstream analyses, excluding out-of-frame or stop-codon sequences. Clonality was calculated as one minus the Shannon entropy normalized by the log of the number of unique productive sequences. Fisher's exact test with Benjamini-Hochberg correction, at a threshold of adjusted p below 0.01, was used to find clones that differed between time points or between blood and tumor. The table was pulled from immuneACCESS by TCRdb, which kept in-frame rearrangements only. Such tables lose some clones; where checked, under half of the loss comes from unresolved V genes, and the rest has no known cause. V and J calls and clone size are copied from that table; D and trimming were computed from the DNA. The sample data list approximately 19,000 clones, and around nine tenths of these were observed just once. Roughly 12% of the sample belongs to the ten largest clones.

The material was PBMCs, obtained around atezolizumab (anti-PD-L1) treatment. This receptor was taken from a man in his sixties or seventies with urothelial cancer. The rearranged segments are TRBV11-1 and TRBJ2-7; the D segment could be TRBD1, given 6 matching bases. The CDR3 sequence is CASSLWTDSYEQYF. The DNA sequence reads TGTGCCAGCAGCCTATGGACAGACTCCTACGAGCAGTACTTC.